The source of this T cell receptor beta chain is a study of T cell repertoires in cytomegalovirus infection. Study-level findings and limits: Ex vivo responses were dominated by HLA-C-restricted CMV-specific TCR beta clonotypes.

CDR3 length equals 14 residues. Germline V gene lookup returns CDR1 PRHDT and CDR2 FYEKMQ (reference sequence). Trimming removed 5 bases from V and 4 bases from J, with 14 bases in between. TCRdb re-called the reads through MiXCR, storing one row per CDR3 protein. The repertoire holds about 920,000 distinct CDR3 sequences, with 25% to 40% as singletons. Comment on this clonotype: Its matching antigen is unknown.

The sequences come from cultured CD8+ T cells from PBMCs, collected from culture after CMV antigen stimulation. This clonotype was obtained from a human donor in good health (CMV status not recorded). Some clones in this sample may be carry-over from other donors' samples. The chain is built from TRBV13 and TRBJ1-1; D is uncertain. The CDR3 coding sequence is TGTGCCAGCAGCCAGAACCTTCGGCCCACTGAAGCTTTCTTT. Residues: CASSQNLRPTEAFF.